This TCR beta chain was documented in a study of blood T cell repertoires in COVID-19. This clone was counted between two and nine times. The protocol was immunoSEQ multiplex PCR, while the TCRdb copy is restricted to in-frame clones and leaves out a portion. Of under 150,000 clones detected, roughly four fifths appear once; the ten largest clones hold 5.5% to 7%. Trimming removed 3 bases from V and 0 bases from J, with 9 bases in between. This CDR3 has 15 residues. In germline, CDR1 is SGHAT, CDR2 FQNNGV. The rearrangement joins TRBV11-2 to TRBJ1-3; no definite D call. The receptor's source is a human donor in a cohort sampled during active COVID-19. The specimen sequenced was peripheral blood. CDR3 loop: CASSFGLTSGNTIYF. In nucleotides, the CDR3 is TGTGCCAGCAGCTTCGGACTTACCTCTGGAAACACCATATATTTT.